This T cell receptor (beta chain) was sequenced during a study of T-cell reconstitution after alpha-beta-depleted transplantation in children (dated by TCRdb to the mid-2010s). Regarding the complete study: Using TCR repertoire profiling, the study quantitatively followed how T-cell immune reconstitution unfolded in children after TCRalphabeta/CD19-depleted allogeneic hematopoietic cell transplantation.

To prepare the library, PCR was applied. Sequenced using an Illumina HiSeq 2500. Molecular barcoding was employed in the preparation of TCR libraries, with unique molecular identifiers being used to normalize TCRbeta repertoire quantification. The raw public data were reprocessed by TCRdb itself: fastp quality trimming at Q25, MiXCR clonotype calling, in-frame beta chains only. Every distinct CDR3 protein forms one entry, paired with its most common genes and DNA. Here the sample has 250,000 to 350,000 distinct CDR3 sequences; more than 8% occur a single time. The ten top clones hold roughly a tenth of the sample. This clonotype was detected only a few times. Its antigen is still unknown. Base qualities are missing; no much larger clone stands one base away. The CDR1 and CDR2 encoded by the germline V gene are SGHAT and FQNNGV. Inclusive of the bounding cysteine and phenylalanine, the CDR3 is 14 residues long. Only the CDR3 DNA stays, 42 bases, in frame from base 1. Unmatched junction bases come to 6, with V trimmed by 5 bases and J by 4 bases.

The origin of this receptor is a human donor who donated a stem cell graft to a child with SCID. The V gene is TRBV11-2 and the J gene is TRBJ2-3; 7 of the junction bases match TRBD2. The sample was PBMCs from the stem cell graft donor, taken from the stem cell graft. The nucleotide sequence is TGTGCCAGCAGCGTGAAGCGGGGATCAGATACGCAGTATTTT. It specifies CASSVKRGSDTQYF.